This T cell receptor (beta chain) was sequenced in a study of cytomegalovirus exposure and HLA in healthy donors. Study results and caveats: It was reported in a later analysis that an Asian-associated ancestry cluster showed fewer N-insertions than the 666-donor mean. The study carried out a later analysis of TCR beta sequences. It associated some 15,000 of them with specific HLA alleles at a false discovery rate of 0.05.

This clone occurred once. Its target is not known. CDR3 size: 15 residues. Germline-derived CDR1 and CDR2 are MNHNS and SASEGT. Between the trimmed V and J ends, which lost 6 bases and 4 bases, there was a span of 15 bases. PCR amplification relied on 60 Vbeta primers (plus 13 Jbeta primers). In the original workflow: Later reanalysis found roughly 80 million unique TCR beta chains, around 10 million of them shared. Measured with immunoSEQ multiplex PCR; TCRdb has only the in-frame clones, and not every one. D and trimming were read from the DNA, whereas the V and J calls and clone size are those reported in that table. The data hold 150,000 to 200,000 clones, with about three quarters observed a single time.

The clonotype was recovered from a female donor in good health and CMV-seronegative. The chain combines TRBV6-1 with TRBJ2-2, with a weak D call TRBD1 (6 bases). The sample consisted of PBMCs. This chain's CDR3 is CASRTMTGGTGELFF. The CDR3 nucleotides are TGTGCCAGCAGAACAATGACAGGTGGCACCGGGGAGCTGTTTTTT.